This T cell receptor (beta chain) emerged from a study of blood T cells in healthy people across ages (dated by TCRdb to the mid-2010s). General notes on the study: In model experiments, template switching captured roughly one uniquely barcoded TCR beta cDNA molecule for every two T cells. Donors were grouped into four age groups: young (average roughly 15 years), middle-aged (around 39), aged (around 62) and long-lived (around 82). The study measured age-related changes in TCR beta repertoire diversity using deep sequencing normalized with unique cDNA molecular identifiers. For two donors (one aged 18 to 29 and one aged 80 or older), the study analyzed two additional independent replicas of 1 million unique cDNA reads from the same blood draw. To avoid experimental bias, donors of different ages were randomly spread across the sequencing lanes.

The library was obtained by 5' RACE. For sequencing, an Illumina HiSeq 2500 was employed. A second PCR of about 7 to 12 cycles was run with a J-beta primer mix and a sample-barcoded 5' primer. A template-switch 5' adaptor carrying 12 random nucleotides introduced a unique molecular identifier onto each TCR beta cDNA molecule. At least 3 million CDR3-containing paired-end reads were obtained from each sample. All of the RNA was converted into first-strand cDNA using the Mint cDNA synthesis kit, with a TRBC-specific oligonucleotide serving as the primer. All cDNA was treated with uracil-DNA glycosylase and then went through a first 18-cycle PCR with the universal primers M1SS and BC2_uni_R. Regarding the original processing steps: Each sample was normalized by randomly selecting 1 million high-quality reads, each carrying a distinct molecular identifier. Instead of being binned into consensus sequences, reads with shared molecular identifiers were discarded. MiTCR, set to a Q25 quality threshold and the strictest error-elimination algorithm, was used for CDR3 identification, clonotype clustering and error correction. A nonparametric unseen species model with Euler transformation was used to estimate lower-bound total TCR beta diversity. TCRdb trimmed the raw reads at Q25, called clones with MiXCR and kept productive beta chains. Every entry covers one CDR3 protein and lists the most common genes and DNA from its rows. In this record, the V and J calls reflect TCRdb's handling and not the investigators' own analysis. The sample has 550,000 to 750,000 distinct CDR3 sequences on record, around 21% of them singletons. More than 3% of the sample goes to the ten largest clones.

General study outcomes and caveats: As age increased, observed TCR beta diversity per million T cells dropped in a roughly linear way, and a significant reduction was already evident by age approximately 40. Because donor CMV infection status was unknown, age-related changes in expanded clonotypes were potentially confounded. The percentage of naive T cells measured by flow cytometry correlated strongly with observed TCR beta diversity. Conclusive comparison of naive and antigen-experienced compartments was prevented by the profiling of bulk unsorted PBMCs. Estimates of total diversity based on one million sequenced T cells were regarded as lower bounds and as underestimates. Compared with the aged group, more naive CD4+ T cells, fewer expanded clones and increased TCR diversity were shown by the long-lived group, suggesting age selection.

Donors were under 40 systemically healthy Caucasian individuals from Russia aged 6 to 90 years. Around 9.8 milliliters of peripheral blood were collected from each donor into EDTA-treated Vacutainer tubes. Ficoll-Paque density-gradient centrifugation was used to isolate PBMCs, with at least 6 million obtained per sample. Total RNA was extracted from PBMCs with Trizol reagent, with at least 5 micrograms obtained per sample. Naive CD45RAhigh/CD27high T cell percentages were measured by flow cytometry on a PBMC aliquot from every donor. There are a few counts of this clonotype. Its recognized antigen is unknown. Base qualities were left out, and no much larger clone turns up one base away. V is trimmed back by 6 bases and J by 5 bases, and the junction contains 10 bases that no gene match accounts for. CDR1 MGHRA and CDR2 YSYEKL are derived from the germline V gene. Including the terminal cysteine and phenylalanine, the CDR3 comprises 16 residues. This entry keeps only the CDR3 DNA: 48 bases, framed from base 1.

Recombination connected TRBV4-1 to TRBJ1-2; TRBD1 fits 12 bases in the junction. Sequences were obtained from blood. This TCR was sampled from a man between 65 and 79 years old in good health. The CDR3 sequence is CASRSGTGGERYGYTF. The nucleotides are TGCGCCAGCAGATCCGGGACAGGGGGCGAGCGGTATGGCTACACCTTC.